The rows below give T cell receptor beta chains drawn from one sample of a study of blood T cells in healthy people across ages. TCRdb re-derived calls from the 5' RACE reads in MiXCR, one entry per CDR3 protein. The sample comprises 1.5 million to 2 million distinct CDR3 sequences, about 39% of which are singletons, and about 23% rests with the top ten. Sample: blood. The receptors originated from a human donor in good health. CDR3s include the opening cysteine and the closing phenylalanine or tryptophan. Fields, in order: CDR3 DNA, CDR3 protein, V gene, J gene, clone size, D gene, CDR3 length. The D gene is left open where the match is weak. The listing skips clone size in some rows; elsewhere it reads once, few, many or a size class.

TGTGCCAGCAGTGCCGTGGCGGGGGTTAGCACAGATACGCAGTATTTT	CASSAVAGVSTDTQYF	TRBV12-3/TRBV12-4	TRBJ2-3	.	TRBD2	16
TGTGCCAGCAGCTCGCCCGGGAGGACCCAGTTGGGAAAACTGTTTTTT	CASSSPGRTQLGKLFF	TRBV5-5	TRBJ1-4	.	.	16
TGTGCCAGCAGCCCAACATCATCTGGGGGGCCCCACGATGAGCAGTTCTTC	CASSPTSSGGPHDEQFF	TRBV3-1	TRBJ2-1	.	.	17
TGTGCCACTCGAAGGAACGAGCAGTACTTC	CATRRNEQYF	TRBV2	TRBJ2-7	few	.	10
TGTGCCAGCAGTCAAATGGACGGAGCCTACGAGCAGTACTTC	CASSQMDGAYEQYF	TRBV28	TRBJ2-7	few	.	14
TGTGCCAGCAGCTTAGGGGTCAGTTTTAGCACAGATACGCAGTATTTT	CASSLGVSFSTDTQYF	TRBV11-2	TRBJ2-3	.	.	16
TGCGCCAGCAGCGTCAGGGGGCCGATCATGGAGACCCAGTACTTC	CASSVRGPIMETQYF	TRBV5-1	TRBJ2-5	.	TRBD1	15
TGCGCCAGCAGCTTGTTCCTTAGCGGGAAAAGCTCCTACGAGCAGTACTTC	CASSLFLSGKSSYEQYF	TRBV5-1	TRBJ2-7	.	TRBD2	17
TGTGCCAGCAGCTTAGATTTAGTAGCCGACTATGGCTACACCTTC	CASSLDLVADYGYTF	TRBV7-8	TRBJ1-2	.	.	15
TGCAGTAGCCTCCGGCGGGGGTCGTTCAACTATGGCTACACCTTC	CSSLRRGSFNYGYTF	TRBV20-1	TRBJ1-2	.	.	15
TGTGCCAGTACCGTACAGGGGGCAGATAATTCACCCCTCCACTTT	CASTVQGADNSPLHF	TRBV19	TRBJ1-6	.	TRBD1	15
TGCGCCAGCAGCCAGACCTGGGGGGGGCGGCAACAAGAGACCCAGTACTTC	CASSQTWGGRQQETQYF	TRBV4-3	TRBJ2-5	.	.	17
TGCAGCGTTGTAGACAGGTTCCAAGAGACCCAGTACTTC	CSVVDRFQETQYF	TRBV29-1	TRBJ2-5	.	.	13
TGCGCCAGCAGCCGCTTACTAGAAAATTCAGATACGCAGTATTTT	CASSRLLENSDTQYF	TRBV4-1	TRBJ2-3	few	.	15
TGTGCCAGCAGCCACTTGACATCCTACAATGAGCAGTTCTTC	CASSHLTSYNEQFF	TRBV6-2/TRBV6-3	TRBJ2-1	once	.	14
TGTGCCAGCAGCAGGACTAGCGGGAGGGCCGCTGGGACCCAGTACTTC	CASSRTSGRAAGTQYF	TRBV7-2	TRBJ2-5	.	TRBD2	16
TGCAGCGTTAAAGATGAGACCCAGTACTTC	CSVKDETQYF	TRBV29-1	TRBJ2-5	.	.	10
TGCAGCTTGTCGGGGGGGAGGGTCCATGAGCAGTTCTTC	CSLSGGRVHEQFF	TRBV29-1	TRBJ2-1	.	TRBD2	13
TGTGCCAGCAGTCCAAATTTAGTGCAGCCCCAGCATTTT	CASSPNLVQPQHF	TRBV6-2/TRBV6-3	TRBJ1-5	few	.	13
TGTGCCAGCAGCTTAGTACCCCAGGGCAACTATGGCTACACCTTC	CASSLVPQGNYGYTF	TRBV7-2	TRBJ1-2	.	.	15
TGTGCCAGCAGTTTCCCATTCAGCGGGGGGGCCGAGGGGACCCAGTACTTC	CASSFPFSGGAEGTQYF	TRBV5-6	TRBJ2-5	.	TRBD2	17
TGTGCCAGCAGCGTAGAGGGAGGGAGGGGTCAGCCCCAGCATTTT	CASSVEGGRGQPQHF	TRBV9	TRBJ1-5	.	.	15
TGTGCCTGCGGAGGGACAGCCTACTACGAGCAGTACTTC	CACGGTAYYEQYF	TRBV19	TRBJ2-7	.	.	13
TGCAGCACTTCAGTGGAGACGCCTGTCTTC	CSTSVETPVF	TRBV29-1	TRBJ1-2	.	.	10
TGTGCCAGCAGTTTATCGGATCCCCGGGGGCAGGGCTACACCTTC	CASSLSDPRGQGYTF	TRBV27	TRBJ1-2	few	.	15
TGCAGTGCTATACCACCGGGAGGGACAGGCTACCAAGAGACCCAGTACTTC	CSAIPPGGTGYQETQYF	TRBV20-1	TRBJ2-5	few	.	17
TGCGCCAGCAGCTTTTACAGGGAAGATACGCAGTATTTT	CASSFYREDTQYF	TRBV5-1	TRBJ2-3	.	.	13
TGCGCCAGCAGCCAAGAGATACGGCAGGGGGTCATTCAGTACTTC	CASSQEIRQGVIQYF	TRBV4-1	TRBJ2-4	.	TRBD1	15
TGTGCCAGCAGCCATGGGGGACTAGCGGACGAGCAGTACTTC	CASSHGGLADEQYF	TRBV4-2	TRBJ2-7	few	TRBD2	14
TGTGCCACCAGCGTAAGAAGTGGGGTTGAAGCTTTCTTT	CATSVRSGVEAFF	TRBV15	TRBJ1-1	.	.	13
TGCAGTGCTAGTATGGCAACTAATGAAAAACTGTTTTTT	CSASMATNEKLFF	TRBV20-1	TRBJ1-4	.	.	13
TGTGCCAGCAGCCAAGATCGGGGGCAGGGAAGGAATGGGCAGTTCTTC	CASSQDRGQGRNGQFF	TRBV3-1	TRBJ2-1	.	.	16
TGCAGCGTTTCCCCCCTACTAGCGGAGGACTACAATGAGCAGTTCTTC	CSVSPLLAEDYNEQFF	TRBV29-1	TRBJ2-1	.	TRBD2	16
TGTGCCAGCAGTACGACTAGCGGGCAGAATGAGCAGTTCTTC	CASSTTSGQNEQFF	TRBV6-5	TRBJ2-1	.	TRBD2	14
TGTGCCAGCAGCTTAGCCGACAACCGCTACGAGCAGTACTTC	CASSLADNRYEQYF	TRBV7-2	TRBJ2-7	.	.	14
TGTGCCAGCAGCGTACAGTCGGACGGCCGGATGGGAAGCTGGCAGTACTTC	CASSVQSDGRMGSWQYF	TRBV7-9	TRBJ2-7	few	.	17
TGTGCCAGCAGCTTAGAAGGGGCGCGGGGAAACACCATATATTTT	CASSLEGARGNTIYF	TRBV7-2	TRBJ1-3	.	.	15
TGCGCCAGCAGCTCCGGTCAGCGCCAAGAGACCCAGTACTTC	CASSSGQRQETQYF	TRBV5-1	TRBJ2-5	few	.	14
TGTGCCAGCAGTTTTTCCAGGGGGCCCCGGGAGACCCAGTACTTC	CASSFSRGPRETQYF	TRBV12-3/TRBV12-4	TRBJ2-5	.	TRBD1	15
TGTGCCAGCAGCTTTCGACAGTCCTATGGCTACACCTTC	CASSFRQSYGYTF	TRBV7-2	TRBJ1-2	few	.	13
TGTGCCACCAGTGAAACGGGACGGCGGGCAGATACGCAGTATTTT	CATSETGRRADTQYF	TRBV24-1	TRBJ2-3	.	.	15
TGCGCCAGCAGCTTTGCAAGAGGAGAGCAGTACTTC	CASSFARGEQYF	TRBV5-1	TRBJ2-7	many	.	12
TGTGCCAGCGGTAGGGACGCAGACGAGCAGTACTTC	CASGRDADEQYF	TRBV2	TRBJ2-7	.	.	12
TGTGCCATCAGCTGGGACAGACACTACGAGCAGTACTTC	CAISWDRHYEQYF	TRBV10-3	TRBJ2-7	many	TRBD1	13
TGCGCCAGCAGCTTCTTTGCGGAGAGCAGCTCCTACGAGCAGTACTTC	CASSFFAESSSYEQYF	TRBV5-1	TRBJ2-7	few	.	16
TGTGCCAGCACCCGAGGGGGGGGGCCGCGTAATGAGCAGTTCTTC	CASTRGGGPRNEQFF	TRBV12-3/TRBV12-4	TRBJ2-1	few	.	15
TGTGCCACCCGGACAGGGACGAACACAGATACGCAGTATTTT	CATRTGTNTDTQYF	TRBV10-3	TRBJ2-3	.	TRBD1	14
TGTGCCAGCAACCCGGGACAGGGGGTGTGGGAGCAGTTCTTC	CASNPGQGVWEQFF	TRBV11-2	TRBJ2-1	.	TRBD1	14
TGTGCCAGCAGTACGGGACTCTCAACGCAGTATTTT	CASSTGLSTQYF	TRBV6-2/TRBV6-3	TRBJ2-3	.	.	12
TGCGCCAGCAGCTTAACCACGGGGGACCAAGAGACCCAGTACTTC	CASSLTTGDQETQYF	TRBV5-1	TRBJ2-5	.	.	15
TGTGCCAGCAGTTCGGGACACGTCAATCAGCCCCAGCATTTT	CASSSGHVNQPQHF	TRBV27	TRBJ1-5	.	.	14
TGTGCCAGCAGGACCTTAGAGACCCAGTACTTC	CASRTLETQYF	TRBV28	TRBJ2-5	.	.	11
TGTGCCAGCAGCGCCCAACTAGCAGCTCCGCAGTATTTT	CASSAQLAAPQYF	TRBV7-2	TRBJ2-3	.	.	13
TGTGCCAGCAGCTTATCGAGGCGGGGGCGCGGCTACACCTTC	CASSLSRRGRGYTF	TRBV11-2	TRBJ1-2	few	.	14
TGTGCCAGCGTATGGACAGGGAGGTTTGAAGCTTTCTTT	CASVWTGRFEAFF	TRBV28	TRBJ1-1	.	TRBD1	13
TGCGCCAGCAGCCAAGGGTTGGCTAGCGGGGGAGCCAGGTACAATCATGAGCAGTTCTTC	CASSQGLASGGARYNHEQFF	TRBV4-3	TRBJ2-1	few	TRBD2	20
TGCAGTGCGGCTAGCCGGGACAGATTTTACAATGAGCAGTTCTTC	CSAASRDRFYNEQFF	TRBV20-1	TRBJ2-1	.	TRBD1	15
TGTGCCAGCAGTTACCCCCCGGAGGGAGAGCAAAACATTCAGTACTTC	CASSYPPEGEQNIQYF	TRBV6-2/TRBV6-3	TRBJ2-4	.	.	16